Below, 23 T cell receptor beta chains from the same sample are listed, as sequenced in a study of OX40 agonist ivuxolimab in advanced cancers. The data were produced by immunoSEQ multiplex PCR, yet TCRdb's version contains in-frame clones alone and is incomplete. In the table there are some 64,000 clones, over 80% of which are singletons. The sample consisted of CD4+ or CD8+ T cells sorted from blood, taken in a trial of the OX40 agonist ivuxolimab. These receptors originate from an adult with an advanced solid tumor such as melanoma, head and neck, liver or kidney cancer.

V and J are TRBV6-5 and TRBJ1-5; TRBD1 aligns across 8 bases. The trim removed 10 bases at V and 5 bases at J, leaving 10 bases unmatched. The germline V gene encodes CDR1 MNHEY and CDR2 SVGAGI. CDR3 length equals 14 residues. The CDR3 sequence is CATTYDRGDQPQHF. CDR3 sequence (DNA): TGTGCCACCACCTACGACAGGGGTGATCAGCCCCAGCATTTT.

In this sample, this clone turned up once. The chain recombines TRBV9 with TRBJ1-1; D call uncertain. The germline V gene has CDR1 SGDLS and CDR2 YYNGEE. There are 13 residues in the CDR3. V was clipped by 5 bases and J by 3 bases, with 11 bases between them. The CDR3 DNA is TGTGCCAGCAGGAGGGCTCTCGACACTGAAGCTTTCTTT. It translates to CASRRALDTEAFF.

V usage is TRBV4-3 and J usage is TRBJ2-3, with 14 positions matching TRBD2. This CDR3 comprises 16 residues. The trim removed 3 bases at V and 5 bases at J, leaving 4 bases unmatched. Germline assignment: CDR1 LGHNA and CDR2 YSLEER. In nucleotides, the CDR3 is TGCGCCAGCAGCCACCGACTAGCGGGAGGGGTAGATACGCAGTATTTT. Its translation: CASSHRLAGGVDTQYF.

V gene TRBV9 combines with J gene TRBJ2-1, with a possible D match to TRBD2 (5 bases). Germline V lookup: CDR1 SGDLS, CDR2 YYNGEE. This CDR3 has 12 residues. The V gene lost 3 bases and the J gene lost 6 bases, with 7 bases spanning the gap. The CDR3 bases are TGTGCCAGCAGCGCGACTATCAATGAGCAGTTCTTC. It specifies CASSATINEQFF.

This chain joins TRBV28 and TRBJ2-7; possibly TRBD1 for D (5 bases). V lost 4 bases to trimming and J lost 5 bases, with 15 bases between them. Looked up from germline, CDR1 is MDHEN and CDR2 is SYDVKM. There are 14 residues in the CDR3. CDR3 DNA: TGTGCCAGCAGTTCCAACTTGAAGGGGAACGAGCAGTACTTC. Its translation is CASSSNLKGNEQYF. Looking up the rest from reference TRBV28 and TRBJ2-7 gives the full variable domain: DVKVTQSSRYLVKRTGEKVFLECVQDMDHENMFWYRQDPGLGLRLIYFSYDVKMKEKGDIPEGYSVSREKKERFSLILESASTNQTSMYLCASSSNLKGNEQYFGPGTRLTVT.

The chain combines TRBV10-3 with TRBJ1-1; 7 positions match TRBD1. V lost 3 bases to trimming and J lost 1 base; unmatched junction nucleotides: 2. CDR3 length: 14 residues. The V gene's germline CDR1 is ENHRY and CDR2 SYGVKD. The CDR3 spells CAISDRQGNTEAFF. The CDR3 bases are TGTGCCATCAGTGATAGACAGGGGAACACTGAAGCTTTCTTT.

The rearrangement links TRBV10-1 to TRBJ2-1; TRBD2 is a possible D gene (5 bases). Germline lookup yields CDR1 WNHNN and CDR2 SYGVQD (reference sequence). The CDR3 has 13 residues. Trimming shortened V by 6 bases and J by 6 bases, and 12 bases separated the two germline ends. The chain's CDR3 is CASRKALVNEQFF. In DNA form, the CDR3 reads TGCGCCAGCAGGAAAGCACTAGTCAATGAGCAGTTCTTC.

The chain is built from TRBV2 and TRBJ1-5, with 9 bases that match TRBD1. Trimming at V came to 8 bases and at J to 6 bases, leaving 11 bases not matched to a gene. The CDR3 has 15 residues. Germline assignment: CDR1 SNHLY and CDR2 FYNNEI. The CDR3 coding sequence is TGTGCCAGCGGGGCGGGGGACAGGGCGACTCAGCCCCAGCATTTT. It translates to CASGAGDRATQPQHF.

V usage is TRBV28 and J usage is TRBJ2-5; no reliable D call. The germline gives CDR1 MDHEN, CDR2 SYDVKM. Deletions cut 5 bases from V and 2 bases from J, with 3 bases between. The CDR3 spans 11 residues. The CDR3 reads CASSQQETQYF. CDR3 in DNA: TGTGCCAGCAGTCAGCAAGAGACCCAGTACTTC.

This clone was counted only a few times. V gene TRBV28 combines with J gene TRBJ1-1, with TRBD1 matching 10 bases. The CDR3 extends over 13 amino acids. Germline values: CDR1 MDHEN, CDR2 SYDVKM. The trim removed 6 bases at V and 4 bases at J, leaving 2 bases unmatched. CDR3 residues: CASRGQGSTEAFF. DNA for the CDR3: TGTGCCAGCAGGGGACAGGGGAGCACTGAAGCTTTCTTT.

The V gene is TRBV4-2, the J gene TRBJ2-6; D remains unclear. Per germline, CDR1 LGHNA and CDR2 YNFKEQ. Trimming pared 1 base from V and 0 bases from J, leaving 7 bases between. The CDR3 length is 16 residues. The CDR3 reads CASSQGPSSGANVLTF. Written as DNA, the CDR3 is TGTGCCAGCAGCCAAGGTCCGAGCTCTGGGGCCAACGTCCTGACTTTC.

The V call is TRBV19, the J call TRBJ1-2; D call uncertain. V was cut by 3 bases and J by 4 bases, with 18 bases left in between. The CDR3 is made up of 16 amino acids. CDR1 is LNHDA and CDR2 is SQIVND in the germline V gene (reference sequence). This CDR3 is CASSMFEVEGSYGYTF. The CDR3 region has the DNA TGTGCCAGTAGTATGTTCGAGGTTGAAGGGAGCTATGGCTACACCTTC.

This clone was detected once. This chain joins TRBV7-6 and TRBJ1-1; 8 bases line up with TRBD1. V lost 1 base and J lost 7; bases outside the gene matches: 2. This CDR3 is 13 amino acids long. Germline loops: CDR1 SGHVS, CDR2 FNYEAQ. CDR3 DNA sequence: TGTGCCAGCAGCTTAGGACAGGGGCTTGAAGCTTTCTTT. Residues: CASSLGQGLEAFF.

The rearrangement joins TRBV15 to TRBJ2-3; D not resolved. The CDR3 consists of 13 residues. The germline CDR1 and CDR2 sequences are LNHNV and YYDKDF (reference sequence). The ends were cut back, 0 bases at V and 0 bases at J, with 1 base in the middle. CDR3: CATSRDSTDTQYF. The CDR3 DNA sequence: TGTGCCACCAGCAGAGATAGCACAGATACGCAGTATTTT.

The chain recombines TRBV11-1 with TRBJ2-2, with no clear D. This CDR3 has 13 residues. The germline CDR1 and CDR2 sequences are SGHAT and FQDESV (reference sequence). Trimming removed 5 bases at V and 7 bases at J, with 11 bases between. CDR3 amino acids: CASSPQRGGELFF. CDR3 bases: TGTGCCAGCAGCCCCCAGCGCGGCGGGGAGCTGTTTTTT.

This chain joins TRBV6-6 and TRBJ2-1, with unresolved D. There are 13 residues in the CDR3. Trimming took 6 bases from V and 4 from J, leaving 10 bases between them. Germline V gene lookup returns CDR1 MNHNY and CDR2 SVGAGI (reference sequence). CDR3 nucleotide sequence: TGTGCCAGCAGCCTCAGCCCTTACAATGAGCAGTTCTTC. It codes for CASSLSPYNEQFF.

This chain connects TRBV11-2 to TRBJ2-4, with TRBD1 as a possible D gene (6 bases). The V gene's germline CDR1 is SGHAT and CDR2 FQNNGV. CDR3 length equals 14 residues. Trimming removed 6 bases at V and 3 bases at J, with 12 bases between. CDR3: CASSLQGRKNIQYF. The CDR3 DNA is TGTGCCAGCAGTTTACAGGGTCGCAAAAACATTCAGTACTTC. Looking up the rest from reference TRBV11-2 and TRBJ2-4 gives the full variable domain: EAGVAQSPRYKIIEKRQSVAFWCNPISGHATLYWYQQILGQGPKLLIQFQNNGVVDDSQLPKDRFSAERLKGVDSTLKIQPAKLEDSAVYLCASSLQGRKNIQYFGAGTRLSVL.

The gene calls are TRBV7-9 and TRBJ2-2; the D is unclear. Trimming took off 6 bases at V and 6 bases at J, with 17 bases between the two ends. Per germline, CDR1 SEHNR and CDR2 FQNEAQ (reference sequence). CDR3 length: 15 amino acids. The CDR3 DNA follows: TGTGCCAGCAGTTATGTTTTGGTGAAGGCCGGGGAGCTGTTTTTT. As protein: CASSYVLVKAGELFF.

This chain connects TRBV30 to TRBJ2-6, with D hard to call. Trimming took 5 bases from V and 0 from J, leaving 2 bases between them. The CDR3 runs to 12 residues. CDR1 GTSNPN and CDR2 SVGIG come from the germline V gene (reference sequence). The CDR3 DNA reads as TGTGCCTGGGACTCTGGGGCCAACGTCCTGACTTTC. Amino acid sequence: CAWDSGANVLTF.

The chain recombines TRBV25-1 with TRBJ2-1; the match to TRBD2 covers 10 bases. Germline-derived CDR1 and CDR2 are MGHDK and SYGVNS. This CDR3 is 16 amino acids long. V lost 1 base to trimming and J lost 8 bases; unmatched junction nucleotides: 8. The DNA of the CDR3 is TGTGCCAGCAGTGAATCGAGTAGCGGGAGGTGGGATGAGCAGTTCTTC. Its translation: CASSESSSGRWDEQFF.

This chain connects TRBV7-2 to TRBJ2-5; TRBD2 matches at 9 bases. This CDR3 is 17 amino acids long. Unmatched junction bases numbered 10, after V lost 1 base and J lost 4 bases. In germline, CDR1 is SGHTA, CDR2 FQGNSA. The CDR3 bases are TGTGCCAGCAGCTTAGTGCAGGGAGCGGGGGGTCGAGAGACCCAGTACTTC. Protein: CASSLVQGAGGRETQYF. Full variable domain (rest looked up from reference TRBV7-2 and TRBJ2-5): GAGVSQSPSNKVTEKGKDVELRCDPISGHTALYWYRQSLGQGLEFLIYFQGNSAPDKSGLPSDRFSAERTGGSVSTLTIQRTQQEDSAVYLCASSLVQGAGGRETQYFGPGTRLLVL.

The chain couples TRBV14 to TRBJ2-1; D is unresolved. Germline assignment: CDR1 SGHDN and CDR2 FVKESK. Trimming took 9 bases from V and 2 from J, leaving 11 bases between them. This CDR3 is built from 13 residues. The CDR3 protein is CASGVWAYNEQFF. The CDR3 coding sequence is TGTGCCAGTGGGGTTTGGGCCTACAATGAGCAGTTCTTC.

The chain uses TRBV11-1 and TRBJ1-2; D is possibly TRBD1 (5 bases). Germline V gene lookup returns CDR1 SGHAT and CDR2 FQDESV (reference sequence). V was cut by 3 bases and J by 0 bases, with 11 bases left in between. The CDR3 is 15 amino acids. CDR3 sequence reads: CASSLGQVPNYGYTF. CDR3 DNA: TGTGCCAGCAGCTTGGGGCAGGTTCCTAACTATGGCTACACCTTC.